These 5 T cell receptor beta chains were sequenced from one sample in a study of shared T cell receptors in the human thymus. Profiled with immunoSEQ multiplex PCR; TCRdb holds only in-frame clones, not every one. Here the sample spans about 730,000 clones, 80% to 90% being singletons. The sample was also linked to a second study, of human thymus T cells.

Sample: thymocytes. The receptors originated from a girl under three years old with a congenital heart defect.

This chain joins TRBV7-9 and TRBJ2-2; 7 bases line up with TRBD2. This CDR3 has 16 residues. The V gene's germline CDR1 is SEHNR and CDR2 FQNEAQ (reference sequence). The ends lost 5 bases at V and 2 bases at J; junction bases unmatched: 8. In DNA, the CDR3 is TGTGCCAGCAGCCCACGGGACTACCTTAACACCGGGGAGCTGTTTTTT. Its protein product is CASSPRDYLNTGELFF.

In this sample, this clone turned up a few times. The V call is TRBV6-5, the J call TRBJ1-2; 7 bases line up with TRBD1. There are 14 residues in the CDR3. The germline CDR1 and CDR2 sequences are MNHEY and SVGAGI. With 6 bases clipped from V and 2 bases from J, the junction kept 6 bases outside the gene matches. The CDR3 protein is CASSPATGNYGYTF. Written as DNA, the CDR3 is TGTGCCAGCAGCCCTGCGACAGGGAACTATGGCTACACCTTC.

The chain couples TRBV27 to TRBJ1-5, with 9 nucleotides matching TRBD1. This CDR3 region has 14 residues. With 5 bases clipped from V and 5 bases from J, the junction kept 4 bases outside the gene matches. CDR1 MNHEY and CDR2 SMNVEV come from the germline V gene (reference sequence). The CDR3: CASSTDRGDQPQHF. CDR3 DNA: TGTGCCAGCAGTACTGACAGGGGGGATCAGCCCCAGCATTTT.

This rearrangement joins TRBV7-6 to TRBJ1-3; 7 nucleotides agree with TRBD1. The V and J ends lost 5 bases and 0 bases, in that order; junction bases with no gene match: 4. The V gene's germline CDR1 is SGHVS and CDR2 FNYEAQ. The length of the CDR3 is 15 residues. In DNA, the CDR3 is TGTGCCAGCAGCCCCCGGGACAGCTCTGGAAACACCATATATTTT. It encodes CASSPRDSSGNTIYF. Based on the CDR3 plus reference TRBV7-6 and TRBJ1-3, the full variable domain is GAGVSQSPRYKVTKRGQDVALRCDPISGHVSLYWYRQALGQGPEFLTYFNYEAQQDKSGLPNDRFSAERPEGSISTLTIQRTEQRDSAMYRCASSPRDSSGNTIYFGEGSWLTVV.

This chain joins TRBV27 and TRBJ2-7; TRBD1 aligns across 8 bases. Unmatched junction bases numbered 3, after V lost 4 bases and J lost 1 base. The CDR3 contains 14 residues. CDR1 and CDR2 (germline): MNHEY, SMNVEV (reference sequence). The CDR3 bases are TGTGCCAGCAGTTCGACAGGGGTATCCTACGAGCAGTACTTC. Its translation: CASSSTGVSYEQYF.